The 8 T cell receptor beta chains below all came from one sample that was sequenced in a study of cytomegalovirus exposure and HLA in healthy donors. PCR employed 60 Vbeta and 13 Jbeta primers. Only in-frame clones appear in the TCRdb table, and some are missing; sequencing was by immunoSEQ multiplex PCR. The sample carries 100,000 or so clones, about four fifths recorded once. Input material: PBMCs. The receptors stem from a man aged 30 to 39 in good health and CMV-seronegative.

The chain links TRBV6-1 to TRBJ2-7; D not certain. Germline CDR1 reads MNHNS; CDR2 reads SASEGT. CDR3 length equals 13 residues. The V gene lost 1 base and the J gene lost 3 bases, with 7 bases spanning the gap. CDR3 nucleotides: TGTGCCAGCAGTGAAGGGCTCTTCTACGAGCAGTACTTC. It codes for CASSEGLFYEQYF.

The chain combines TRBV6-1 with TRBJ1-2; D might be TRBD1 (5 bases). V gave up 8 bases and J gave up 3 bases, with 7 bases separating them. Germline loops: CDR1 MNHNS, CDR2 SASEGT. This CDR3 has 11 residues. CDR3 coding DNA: TGTGCCAGCCGGGGGGACTATGGCTACACCTTC. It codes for CASRGDYGYTF.

The CDR3 sequence is CASSLGARTVTYEQYF. CDR3 DNA: TGTGCCAGCAGTTTAGGGGCTAGGACAGTAACTTACGAGCAGTACTTC. The V gene is TRBV27, the J gene TRBJ2-7; the D gene is possibly TRBD1 (6 bases). Looked up from germline, CDR1 is MNHEY and CDR2 is SMNVEV (reference sequence). The germline V and J ends were trimmed by 2 bases and 4 bases, with 18 bases remaining between them. The CDR3 runs 16 residues.

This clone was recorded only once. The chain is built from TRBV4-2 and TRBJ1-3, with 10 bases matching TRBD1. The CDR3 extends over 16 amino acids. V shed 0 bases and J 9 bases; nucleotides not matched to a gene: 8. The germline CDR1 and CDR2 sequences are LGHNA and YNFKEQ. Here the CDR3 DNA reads TGTGCCAGCAGCCAAGAGGGACAGGGGCTCCATCCCACCATATATTTT. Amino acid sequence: CASSQEGQGLHPTIYF.

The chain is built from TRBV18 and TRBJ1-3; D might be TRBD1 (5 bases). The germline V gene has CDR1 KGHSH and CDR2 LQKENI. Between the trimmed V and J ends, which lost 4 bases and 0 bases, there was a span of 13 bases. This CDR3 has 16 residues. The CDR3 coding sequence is TGTGCCAGCTCACTGGGGCAGACTCGCTCTGGAAACACCATATATTTT. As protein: CASSLGQTRSGNTIYF.

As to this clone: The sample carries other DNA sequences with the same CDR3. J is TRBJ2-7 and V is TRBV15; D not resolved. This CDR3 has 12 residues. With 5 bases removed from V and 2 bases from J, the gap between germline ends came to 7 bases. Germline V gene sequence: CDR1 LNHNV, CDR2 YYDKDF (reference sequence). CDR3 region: CATSGQTYEQYF. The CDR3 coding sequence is TGTGCCACCAGCGGGCAAACCTACGAGCAGTACTTC.

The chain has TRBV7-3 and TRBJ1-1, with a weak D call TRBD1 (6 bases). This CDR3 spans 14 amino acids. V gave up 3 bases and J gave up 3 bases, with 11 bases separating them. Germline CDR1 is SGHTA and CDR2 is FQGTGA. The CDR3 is CASSFQAGDTEAFF. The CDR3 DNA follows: TGTGCCAGCAGCTTCCAGGCAGGGGACACTGAAGCTTTCTTT.

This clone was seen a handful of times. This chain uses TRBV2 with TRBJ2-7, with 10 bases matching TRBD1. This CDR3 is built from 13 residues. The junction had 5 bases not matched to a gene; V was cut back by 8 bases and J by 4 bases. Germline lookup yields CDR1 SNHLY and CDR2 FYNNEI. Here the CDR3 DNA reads TGTGCCAGCGGGACAGGGGTTCTGTACGAGCAGTACTTC. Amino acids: CASGTGVLYEQYF.